Below, 13 T cell receptor beta chains from the same sample are listed, as sequenced in a study of a mutant IDH1 vaccine in newly diagnosed glioma. The repertoire was sequenced with immunoSEQ multiplex PCR; TCRdb's copy has only in-frame clones and lacks some. The sample contains around 120,000 clones, about 80% of which appear only once. Time point of the sample: week 11, during vaccination. Doses comprised 300 ug of mutant IDH1 20-mer peptide each, plus topical imiquimod. For these receptors, no antigen is known. The starting material was PBMCs, obtained from a glioma patient whose treatment included an IDH1 peptide vaccine. These receptors came from a man aged 35 to 55 with glioma.

This sequence joins TRBV5-4 and TRBJ2-5, with D possibly TRBD1 on 6 matching bases. The end of the DNA is better explained by TRBJ2-7, so the J call may be wrong. The germline V gene has CDR1 SGHNT and CDR2 YYREEE (reference sequence). The CDR3 has 13 amino acids. This CDR3 is CASSLGPRGEQYF. DNA for the CDR3: TGTGCCAGCAGCTTGGGGCCCAGGGGCGAGCAGTACTTC.

The V gene is TRBV4-2, the J gene TRBJ2-3; either TRBD1 or TRBD2 may fit D (6 bases each). The V end was cut by 4 bases, the J end by 4 bases, with 12 bases between. This CDR3 is 14 amino acids long. The V gene's germline CDR1 is LGHNA and CDR2 YNFKEQ. CDR3 sequence: CASSPGGGPDTQYF. Here the CDR3 DNA reads TGTGCCAGCAGCCCCGGAGGGGGACCAGATACGCAGTATTTT.

The chain couples TRBV30 to TRBJ1-5; D remains unclear. Germline V gene sequence: CDR1 GTSNPN, CDR2 SVGIG (reference sequence). The CDR3 loop spans 13 amino acids. With 4 bases removed from V and 5 bases from J, the gap between germline ends came to 12 bases. For the CDR3, the DNA is TGTGCCTGGACTCCCAGGAGCTATCAGCCCCAGCATTTT. It translates to CAWTPRSYQPQHF.

A single count supports this clone. This chain joins TRBV27 and TRBJ1-2, with D perhaps matching TRBD1 (5 bases). Trimming took off 4 bases at V and 4 bases at J, with 10 bases between the two ends. Germline loops: CDR1 MNHEY, CDR2 SMNVEV (reference sequence). CDR3 size: 13 residues. The CDR3 here is CASSSRVTYGYTF. The CDR3 DNA is TGTGCCAGCAGTTCCAGGGTTACCTATGGCTACACCTTC.

The rearrangement uses TRBV11-2 and TRBJ1-6; D call uncertain. V was trimmed by 3 bases and J by 6 bases, leaving 3 bases between them. CDR3 length: 12 residues. Germline CDR1 SGHAT, CDR2 FQNNGV. CDR3 protein: CASSLFNSPLHF. For the CDR3, the DNA is TGTGCCAGCAGCTTGTTTAATTCACCCCTCCACTTT.

The chain links TRBV19 to TRBJ1-3; 8 nucleotides line up with TRBD1. Germline trimming cut 4 bases from V and 0 bases from J; bases unmatched to any gene: 2. Germline values: CDR1 LNHDA, CDR2 SQIVND (reference sequence). The CDR3 has 15 residues. CDR3 in amino acids: CASSTGQGSGNTIYF. Written as DNA, the CDR3 is TGTGCCAGTAGTACCGGACAGGGCTCTGGAAACACCATATATTTT.

The V gene is TRBV4-2, the J gene TRBJ1-4; 8 positions agree with TRBD1. The CDR3 extends over 14 amino acids. V was pared by 5 bases and J by 4 bases, with 3 bases of the junction left unmatched. Germline V gene lookup returns CDR1 LGHNA and CDR2 YNFKEQ. Here the CDR3 reads CASSWDRLNEKLFF. The CDR3 DNA reads as TGTGCCAGCAGCTGGGACAGGCTTAATGAAAAACTGTTTTTT.

This clone was detected once. The chain carries TRBV9 and TRBJ2-2; TRBD2 agrees at 12 bases. Germline CDR1 is SGDLS and CDR2 is YYNGEE. The CDR3 contains 20 residues. The trim removed 0 bases at V and 0 bases at J, leaving 9 bases unmatched. The CDR3 region has the DNA TGTGCCAGCAGCGTAGCTACGCCGGGACTAGCGGGCGCGAACACCGGGGAGCTGTTTTTT. This sequence encodes CASSVATPGLAGANTGELFF.

The chain links TRBV10-2 to TRBJ1-1, with 8 bases identical to TRBD1. J lost 4 bases, V lost 5 bases, and 3 bases had no gene match. The germline CDR1 and CDR2 sequences are WSHSY and SAAADI. The CDR3 is 13 amino acids. CDR3 residues: CASSYQGATEAFF. The DNA of the CDR3 is TGCGCCAGCAGTTACCAGGGGGCCACTGAAGCTTTCTTT.

V and J are TRBV2 and TRBJ1-5; D is uncertain. This CDR3 region has 12 residues. V was shortened by 7 bases and J by 6 bases, with 10 bases between the two germline ends. Germline V gene data show CDR1 as SNHLY and CDR2 as FYNNEI. The CDR3: CASKGFAQPQHF. CDR3 bases: TGTGCCAGCAAGGGATTTGCTCAGCCCCAGCATTTT.

The chain couples TRBV7-6 to TRBJ1-1, with no clear D. The CDR3 is 16 residues long. V was clipped by 0 bases and J by 5 bases, with 16 bases between them. Looked up from germline, CDR1 is SGHVS and CDR2 is FNYEAQ. The CDR3 DNA sequence: TGTGCCAGCAGCTTAGCTGTCGGCAGTAAAGGGACTGAAGCTTTCTTT. It codes for CASSLAVGSKGTEAFF.

This chain connects TRBV15 to TRBJ2-3, with 9 bases that match TRBD1. The CDR3 spans 16 residues. The V gene's germline CDR1 is LNHNV and CDR2 YYDKDF (reference sequence). Losses at the gene ends were 6 bases for V and 4 bases for J; bases not matched to a gene: 11. CDR3 protein: CATRAARDRGSDTQYF. The CDR3 DNA is TGTGCCACCAGGGCGGCGCGCGACAGGGGGTCAGATACGCAGTATTTT.

The rearrangement joins TRBV4-3 to TRBJ2-1, with 8 bases matching TRBD1. This CDR3 contains 17 residues. Germline-derived CDR1 and CDR2 are LGHNA and YSLEER. Trimming took 0 bases from V and 0 from J; bases not matched to a gene: 4. Here the CDR3 reads CASSQETGTGSYNEQFF. The CDR3 DNA sequence: TGCGCCAGCAGCCAAGAGACCGGGACAGGCTCCTACAATGAGCAGTTCTTC.